Sequencing of this TCR beta chain was carried out in a study of blood T cell repertoires in COVID-19. Study context: From the United States, Italy and Spain came samples of acute and convalescent COVID-19.

CDR1 and CDR2 from the germline V gene are LNHDA and SQIVND (reference sequence). This CDR3 spans 11 amino acids. V gave up 5 bases and J gave up 8 bases, with 9 bases separating them. Per the original data handling: Reference gene primer amplification yielded estimated nucleated cell counts. The method was immunoSEQ multiplex PCR; TCRdb's version includes in-frame clones alone and lacks a portion of them. V, J and clone size are those of that table, while D and trimming were read from the DNA. The sample lists 110,000 to 150,000 clones; around 89% were seen once. The material sequenced was peripheral blood. The genes are TRBV19 and TRBJ1-2; D is unresolved. The TCR was taken from a woman aged 80 or over with acute or convalescent COVID-19. CDR3 sequence reads: CASSRTWGYTF. CDR3 coding DNA: TGTGCCAGTAGTCGAACATGGGGCTACACCTTC.